The clone carrying this T cell receptor (beta chain) came up a few times. Time point described: baseline pretreatment blood. This sample's treatment: 15 Gy SBRT to primary tumor, nephrectomy 4 weeks later. Method: immunoSEQ multiplex PCR; TCRdb's copy keeps in-frame clones and lacks some. This table has roughly 100,000 clones, roughly 90% appearing once. This entry belongs to a study of radiation and T cells in renal cell carcinoma. Overall study: Nephrectomy followed 15 Gy stereotactic body radiation by 4 weeks.

The source of this sequence is a middle-aged man with renal cell carcinoma. The source material was blood, sampled from a patient whose treatment included radiotherapy and nephrectomy.

As DNA, the CDR3 is TGTGCCAGTAGTATCCAGGACCGAGGCCTTTTGTTTTTT. It yields the protein CASSIQDRGLLFF. This chain links TRBV19 with TRBJ1-4; D gene ambiguous. V was cut by 3 bases and J by 15 bases, with 17 bases left in between. This CDR3 is 13 amino acids long. Germline V gives CDR1 LNHDA, CDR2 SQIVND (reference sequence).